This T cell receptor (beta chain) was retrieved from a study of T cells in Graves' hyperthyroidism and ophthalmopathy. About this clonotype: Its antigen remains unknown.

It was RNA transcripts that yielded the amplified TCR beta CDR3 regions. The HTBI primer set was used in a first-round RT-PCR of the TCR CDR3. TCRdb re-called the multiplex PCR reads with MiXCR, one entry per CDR3 protein. This sample has some 740,000 distinct CDR3 sequences; 12% to 15% occur once, and the top ten carry roughly a tenth. Findings and limits, study-wide: Most clonotypes expanded in thyroid above 0.001 were likewise present in blood. The model predicted ophthalmopathy a median approximately seven months before onset.

The V end was cut by 8 bases, the J end by 8 bases, with 24 bases between. Germline V gene lookup returns CDR1 SNHLY and CDR2 FYNNEI. The CDR3 has 15 amino acids. Graves' hyperthyroidism qualified as stable when ophthalmopathy did not progress within 18 months. PBMCs were collected from an approximately 10 ml volume of fresh peripheral blood. V usage is TRBV2 and J usage is TRBJ1-2; weak D call: TRBD1 (5 bases). What was sequenced was blood. This sequence originates from a young woman with Graves' hyperthyroidism. The CDR3 bases are TGTGCCAGCCGGGGCCCTTCCGAAGGGCGGGTGGGCTACACCTTC. Its translation: CASRGPSEGRVGYTF.